This T cell receptor (beta chain) was observed in a study of blood T cell repertoires in COVID-19. For the study at large: Whether acute or convalescent, the COVID-19 samples came from the United States, Italy and Spain.

This CDR3 comprises 15 residues. Germline assignment: CDR1 LNHNV and CDR2 YYDKDF (reference sequence). V lost 6 bases, J lost 4 bases, and 15 bases lay in between. The data were produced by immunoSEQ multiplex PCR, yet TCRdb's version contains in-frame clones alone and is incomplete. The sample consists of 150,000 to 200,000 clones, 80% to 95% of them appearing once. The source material was peripheral blood. The sequence was collected from a man over 45 with acute or convalescent COVID-19. This rearrangement joins TRBV15 to TRBJ1-4, with D possibly being TRBD1 (6 bases). The CDR3 here is CATRDPGQFNEKLFF. In nucleotides, the CDR3 is TGTGCCACCAGGGACCCGGGACAATTTAATGAAAAACTGTTTTTT.